The rows below give T cell receptor beta chains drawn from one sample of a study of T-cell reconstitution after alpha-beta-depleted transplantation in children. TCRdb independently ran MiXCR on the PCR reads; one entry per CDR3 protein. Of 400,000 to 500,000 distinct CDR3 sequences in the sample, about a tenth were seen once. Specimen: PBMCs from the stem cell graft donor, collected from the stem cell graft. The receptors stem from a human donor who donated a stem cell graft to a child with acute myeloid leukemia. CDR3s leave out the opening cysteine and the closing phenylalanine or tryptophan. Clone size is not always given. Where it is, it says once, few, many or a class for expanded clones.

TRBV5-1	.	13	TRBJ1-4	ASSTGQGGTEKLF
TRBV7-2	few	15	TRBJ2-7	ASSYPSRGQTYYEQY
TRBV20-1	many	13	TRBJ2-7	SARGLAGGGYEQY
TRBV5-1	few	13	TRBJ1-1	ASSLRRPAGAEAF
TRBV12-3/TRBV12-4	few	11	TRBJ2-3	ASSLNDGDTQY
TRBV3-1	few	13	TRBJ2-3	ASSQIAGDTDTQY
TRBV7-2	.	13	TRBJ1-6	ASSLTEVDNSPLH
TRBV12-3/TRBV12-4	few	14	TRBJ2-3	ASSWDRGRSTDTQY
TRBV20-1	.	9	TRBJ2-5	SAGDGETQY
TRBV10-3	few	12	TRBJ1-6	AISDRQHNSPLH
TRBV4-2	.	15	TRBJ2-1	ASSQDGRTLSYNEQF
TRBV19	.	15	TRBJ2-5	ASSKGPFAQDQETQY
TRBV6-2/TRBV6-3	.	12	TRBJ2-3	ASSPADLTDTQY
TRBV12-3/TRBV12-4	many	12	TRBJ2-7	ASSFSLSSYEQY
TRBV12-3/TRBV12-4	many	15	TRBJ2-4	ASSLQRGDLAKNIQY
TRBV20-1	many	12	TRBJ1-2	SASGAGENYGYT
TRBV2	.	13	TRBJ2-1	ASRPGSNSYNEQF
TRBV4-2	many	12	TRBJ2-5	ASSQGLALETQY
TRBV7-2	many	10	TRBJ2-3	ASSLPTDTQY
TRBV7-2	few	11	TRBJ2-3	ASLLKVTDTQY
TRBV10-3	many	11	TRBJ2-5	AISAVDRETQY
TRBV20-1	.	15	TRBJ1-5	SAVRRGQGHSNQPQH
TRBV13	.	12	TRBJ1-6	ASSLTGTNSPLH
TRBV29-1	many	12	TRBJ2-5	SSGLAGGSETQY
TRBV18	.	12	TRBJ1-1	ASSRTRGNTEAF
TRBV5-4	few	11	TRBJ2-2	ASKPNPLEELF
TRBV5-1	few	12	TRBJ1-1	ASSLGSGNTEAF
TRBV12-3/TRBV12-4	few	9	TRBJ2-2	ASSLMGELF
TRBV7-9	many	12	TRBJ1-6	ASSLRGYNSPLH
TRBV6-5	few	14	TRBJ2-1	ASSYLGQLSYNEQF
TRBV15	many	15	TRBJ2-3	ATSRGTRTAYTDTQY
TRBV7-8	few	14	TRBJ2-2	ASSGLGQGNTGELF
TRBV4-3	.	12	TRBJ1-4	ASSTDGGIEKLF
TRBV9	few	12	TRBJ2-5	ASNSGGYQETQY
TRBV25-1	many	13	TRBJ2-7	ASVGRTSDSYEQY
TRBV20-1	.	11	TRBJ1-3	SAQVFSGNTIY
TRBV20-1	few	13	TRBJ1-5	SALLGQGGNQPQH
TRBV6-5	many	10	TRBJ2-5	ASSAAQETQY
TRBV7-2	few	15	TRBJ2-1	ASSSRYRGSQYNEQF
TRBV5-1	few	13	TRBJ2-5	ASSSALSQQETQY
TRBV29-1	many	11	TRBJ1-1	SVEAAGNTEAF
TRBV12-3/TRBV12-4	.	13	TRBJ1-2	ASSFWAISDYGYT
TRBV30	few	11	TRBJ1-1	AWSVPKNTEAF
TRBV20-1	.	10	TRBJ1-5	SAARIPGPQH
TRBV6-2/TRBV6-3	.	12	TRBJ2-7	ASTPGQTSYEQY
TRBV6-2/TRBV6-3	many	13	TRBJ2-1	ASSYSLGSYNEQF
TRBV11-1	once	11	TRBJ1-1	ASSPNSIAEAF
TRBV6-2/TRBV6-3	few	13	TRBJ2-7	ASSGGGTSVYEQY
TRBV7-9	.	12	TRBJ2-7	ASSLAVGSYEQY
TRBV15	.	11	TRBJ1-5	ATSRVSPQPQH
TRBV7-2	.	15	TRBJ2-3	ASSILSRGSSTDTQY
TRBV5-1	few	13	TRBJ2-1	ASSFFRQGYNEQF
TRBV7-2	few	15	TRBJ2-5	ASSTYPGLAALETQY
TRBV6-2/TRBV6-3	.	13	TRBJ2-1	AIKTSGLGHNEQF
TRBV16	few	11	TRBJ1-2	ASSQSPVHGYT
TRBV6-1	.	14	TRBJ1-4	ATTPGYRSTNEKLF
TRBV13	.	11	TRBJ2-1	ASSLGPREEQF
TRBV3-1	.	11	TRBJ1-2	ASSRQINYGYT
TRBV5-1	.	14	TRBJ1-1	ASKVTAGQGNTEAF
TRBV18	many	12	TRBJ1-1	ASTNRGQNTEAF